The clone carrying this TCR beta chain showed up just once. Its antigen remains unknown. A junction boundary mismatches the germline segment, possibly from a read error. TCRdb redid the calling of the 5' RACE reads with MiXCR, one entry per CDR3 protein. In the table there are about 59,000 distinct CDR3 sequences, 24% of which are singletons. These data come from a study of neurological immune-mediated disorders. This CDR3 has 15 amino acids. Looked up from germline, CDR1 is LGHDT and CDR2 is YNNKEL (reference sequence). Overall study results and limits: Private repertoires in all groups were suggested by the absence of shared CDR3 amino acid sequences among expanded clones across subjects.

The time point was: technical triplicate 2. The unsorted libraries had their origin in 2 million PBMCs stored at -80 C. The chain recombines TRBV3-1 with TRBJ2-3; 7 nucleotides align to TRBD1. The origin of this receptor is a man aged 60 to 75 with HTLV-1-associated myelopathy (HAM/TSP). Sequencing used PBMCs. The CDR3 reads CASSHRQGRTYTQYF. For the CDR3, the DNA is TGTGCCAGCAGCCATCGACAGGGACGCACATATACGCAGTATTTT.